This T cell receptor (beta chain) was recorded in a study of cytomegalovirus exposure and HLA in healthy donors. PCR amplification relied on 60 Vbeta primers (plus 13 Jbeta primers). The repertoire was sequenced with immunoSEQ multiplex PCR; TCRdb's copy has only in-frame clones and lacks some. The table has about 120,000 clones, around 77% seen once. Findings and limits, study-wide: Reportedly, fewer N-insertions than the approximately 600-donor mean appeared in an Asian-associated ancestry cluster in a later analysis.

Trimming removed 3 bases from V and 6 bases from J; junction bases left unmatched: 7. This CDR3 region has 15 residues. Germline-derived CDR1 and CDR2 are KGHSH and LQKENI. About this clone: The antigen remains unidentified.

The origin of this receptor is a man between 18 and 29 years old in good health and CMV-seropositive. Sequencing was performed on PBMCs. This chain joins TRBV18 and TRBJ1-2; 10 positions agree with TRBD1. The CDR3 DNA sequence: TGTGCCAGCTCACCCGCCTTGACAGGGGGCAATGGCTACACCTTC. Translating gives CASSPALTGGNGYTF.